A single sample is the source of the 18 T cell receptor beta chains below, sequenced in a study of identifying expanded T cells in peripheral blood. Data came from immunoSEQ multiplex PCR; TCRdb stores just in-frame clones and leaves some out. The sample has about 100,000 clones, around 85% seen once. The sample taken for sequencing was blood. These receptors originate from a person aged 18-70 years in good health.

The CDR3 DNA is TGTGCCAGCTCACCGTCTGTAGAGCTTGAAGCTTTCTTT. It yields the protein CASSPSVELEAFF. This rearrangement joins TRBV18 to TRBJ1-1; unclear D gene. This CDR3 comprises 13 residues. V was pared by 3 bases and J by 7 bases, with 12 bases between. Per the germline V gene, CDR1 is KGHSH and CDR2 is LQKENI.

The chain joins TRBV10-1 to TRBJ1-3; TRBD1 might be the D (5 bases). Per the germline V gene, CDR1 is WNHNN and CDR2 is SYGVQD (reference sequence). The CDR3 contains 14 residues. Trimming cost V 9 bases and J 0 bases, with 12 bases left between them. CDR3 DNA sequence: TGCGCCAGTACCAACCAGGGCTCTGGAAACACCATATATTTT. It encodes CASTNQGSGNTIYF.

CDR3 nucleotides: TGTGCCAGCAGCCTTCACAGGGGAGGTAACAATGAGCAGTTCTTC. Translating gives CASSLHRGGNNEQFF. This sequence joins TRBV7-2 and TRBJ2-1; TRBD1 is a possible D gene (7 bases). Germline V gives CDR1 SGHTA, CDR2 FQGNSA. V was pared by 5 bases and J by 5 bases, with 16 bases between. The CDR3 covers 15 residues.

The chain uses TRBV7-8 and TRBJ2-3; D possibly matches TRBD1 or TRBD2 (5 bases each). V was cut by 4 bases and J by 14 bases, with 19 bases left in between. Per the germline V gene, CDR1 is SGHVS and CDR2 is FQNEAQ. CDR3 length: 13 amino acids. The CDR3 reads CASSSREGPGGYF. The CDR3 DNA is TGTGCCAGCAGCTCCAGAGAGGGGCCCGGAGGGTATTTT.

The rearrangement uses TRBV19 and TRBJ2-7; 9 nucleotides align to TRBD1. The CDR3 has 16 residues. Unmatched junction bases numbered 11, after V lost 5 bases and J lost 3 bases. Germline V gives CDR1 LNHDA, CDR2 SQIVND (reference sequence). The CDR3 nucleotides read TGTGCCAGTAGTCGGGACAGGGCGACCGGCGACTACGAGCAGTACTTC. Its protein product is CASSRDRATGDYEQYF. The variable domain in full, with the rest retrieved from reference TRBV19 and TRBJ2-7, is DGGITQSPKYLFRKEGQNVTLSCEQNLNHDAMYWYRQDPGQGLRLIYYSQIVNDFQKGDIAEGYSVSREKKESFPLTVTSAQKNPTAFYLCASSRDRATGDYEQYFGPGTRLTVT.

The rearrangement links TRBV10-2 to TRBJ2-1; unclear D gene. From germline, CDR1 is WSHSY and CDR2 SAAADI. The CDR3 loop spans 14 amino acids. V was clipped by 4 bases and J by 10 bases, with 17 bases between them. In DNA, the CDR3 is TGCGCCAGCAGTGGGTCGATTCGGACGGCCGAGCAGTTCTTC. It specifies CASSGSIRTAEQFF.

This clone was picked up a small number of times. The chain couples TRBV15 to TRBJ1-1; D is possibly TRBD1 (6 bases). Between the trimmed V and J ends, which lost 0 bases and 1 base, there was a span of 12 bases. Per the germline V gene, CDR1 is LNHNV and CDR2 is YYDKDF (reference sequence). The CDR3 is made up of 16 amino acids. The CDR3 DNA follows: TGTGCCACCAGCAGAGAGGCCGACAGGCCGAACACTGAAGCTTTCTTT. This codes for CATSREADRPNTEAFF. The complete variable domain, with remaining parts taken from reference TRBV15 and TRBJ1-1, reads DAMVIQNPRYQVTQFGKPVTLSCSQTLNHNVMYWYQQKSSQAPKLLFHYYDKDFNNEADTPDNFQSRRPNTSFCFLDIRSPGLGDTAMYLCATSREADRPNTEAFFGQGTRLTVV.

CDR3 in DNA: TGTGCCAGCAGCCCGCATCCCAGGGCTAACTATGGCTACACCTTC. Translation: CASSPHPRANYGYTF. The chain has TRBV4-2 and TRBJ1-2, with D perhaps TRBD1 (5 bases). Germline lookup yields CDR1 LGHNA and CDR2 YNFKEQ. The V end was cut by 4 bases, the J end by 0 bases, with 12 bases between. The CDR3 covers 15 residues.

This chain links TRBV5-1 with TRBJ2-2, with TRBD1 identical over 9 bases. Germline values: CDR1 SGHRS, CDR2 YFSETQ. This CDR3 has 15 residues. Unmatched junction bases numbered 9, after V lost 7 bases and J lost 5 bases. The DNA for the CDR3 is TGCGCCAGCGGATCCGGGACAGGGCCAACCGGGGAGCTGTTTTTT. Its translation: CASGSGTGPTGELFF.

The J gene is TRBJ1-6, the V gene TRBV27; D is ambiguous. Per germline, CDR1 MNHEY and CDR2 SMNVEV (reference sequence). V lost 3 bases to trimming and J lost 9 bases, with 9 bases between them. This CDR3 has 13 residues. DNA of the CDR3: TGTGCCAGCAGTTTGTCTCCGTTTTCACCCCTCCACTTT. Its protein is CASSLSPFSPLHF.

The rearrangement uses TRBV6-4 and TRBJ1-1; 7 bases are a match to TRBD1. Germline CDR1 and CDR2: MRHNA and SNTAGT. CDR3 length: 13 amino acids. Trimming took 5 bases from V and 1 from J; bases not matched to a gene: 1. The CDR3 loop reads CASSRDRNTEAFF. CDR3 coding DNA: TGTGCCAGCAGTCGGGACAGGAACACTGAAGCTTTCTTT.

The chain employs TRBV27 and TRBJ1-2; D not certain. V gave up 4 bases and J gave up 0 bases, with 12 bases separating them. The CDR3 is made up of 15 amino acids. Per germline, CDR1 MNHEY and CDR2 SMNVEV (reference sequence). This chain's CDR3 is CASSSTPLANYGYTF. The CDR3 DNA is TGTGCCAGCAGTTCAACCCCTTTAGCTAACTATGGCTACACCTTC.

The rearrangement links TRBV5-1 to TRBJ1-6, with D tentatively TRBD1 (6 bases). The CDR3 has 15 residues. Trimming removed 8 bases from V and 2 bases from J, with 14 bases in between. The germline V gene encodes CDR1 SGHRS and CDR2 YFSETQ. The CDR3 region is CASTPGVAYNSPLHF. CDR3 bases: TGCGCCAGTACACCAGGGGTCGCCTATAATTCACCCCTCCACTTT.

This rearrangement joins TRBV6-1 to TRBJ1-1; D perhaps matches TRBD1 (6 bases). This CDR3 has 17 amino acids. V lost 3 bases and J 10 bases, leaving 27 bases between the germline ends. Looked up from germline, CDR1 is MNHNS and CDR2 is SASEGT. The CDR3 nucleotides read TGTGCCAGCAGTGAGTCACAGGGAAGGGCGCGAGGTGGCCGAGCTTTCTTT. Translating gives CASSESQGRARGGRAFF.

The V call is TRBV7-9, the J call TRBJ1-3; TRBD1 agrees at 10 bases. Germline lookup yields CDR1 SEHNR and CDR2 FQNEAQ (reference sequence). J was trimmed by 6 bases and V by 4 bases; bases with no gene match: 6. This CDR3 spans 15 amino acids. The CDR3 here is CASSSRDRGANTIYF. The CDR3 nucleotides read TGTGCCAGCAGCTCCCGGGACAGGGGTGCAAACACCATATATTTT.

The chain uses TRBV21-1 and TRBJ2-7; the table's D call of TRBD1 was not tested on the DNA. TRBV21-1 is assigned pseudogene status. The CDR3 has 13 amino acids. The CDR3 protein is CASSTRQINEQYF. In DNA form, the CDR3 reads TGTGCCAGCAGCACCCGACAGATCAACGAGCAGTACTTC.

This clone has a handful of counts. The chain uses TRBV27 and TRBJ1-5; D is undetermined. The CDR3 has 14 residues. The germline V gene has CDR1 MNHEY and CDR2 SMNVEV (reference sequence). Between the trimmed V and J ends, which lost 8 bases and 1 base, there was a span of 12 bases. The CDR3 DNA sequence: TGTGCCAGCCACAAGGGAGGGAGCAATCAGCCCCAGCATTTT. Translating gives CASHKGGSNQPQHF.

The chain employs TRBV27 and TRBJ1-4, with TRBD1 identical over 7 bases. The CDR3 runs to 18 residues. Germline CDR1 is MNHEY and CDR2 is SMNVEV (reference sequence). Unmatched junction bases numbered 21, after V lost 6 bases and J lost 8 bases. The CDR3 region has the DNA TGTGCCAGCAGCCGGGGGGTCCTGACAGGGTGGGTTAGCGAAAAACTGTTTTTT. Protein: CASSRGVLTGWVSEKLFF.